A selection of T cell receptor beta chains follows, all from one sample in a study of CD8 T cells in Susac syndrome. TCRdb re-called the immunoSEQ multiplex PCR reads with MiXCR, one entry per CDR3 protein. The sample includes 170,000 or so distinct CDR3 sequences, 95% to 96% of them seen just once. Sequencing used CD4+ T cells from PBMCs. Receptors originate from a human donor with Susac syndrome. Each CDR3 is given with its conserved first and last residue. The order of the fields is V gene, J gene, D gene, CDR3 length, CDR3 protein, CDR3 DNA. D genes are given only for firm matches.

TRBV5-4	TRBJ2-3	.	15	CASSFGLVSTDTQYF	TGTGCCAGCAGCTTCGGTTTAGTAAGCACAGATACGCAGTATTTT
TRBV9	TRBJ1-6	.	13	CASSSAGIAPLHF	TGTGCCAGCAGCTCAGCGGGGATTGCACCCCTCCACTTT
TRBV7-2	TRBJ1-4	.	15	CASRPTGANNEKLFF	TGTGCCAGCAGACCGACGGGGGCTAATAATGAAAAACTGTTTTTT
TRBV12-3/TRBV12-4	TRBJ1-1	.	15	CASSLNDRKNTEAFF	TGTGCCAGCAGTTTAAACGACAGGAAGAACACTGAAGCTTTCTTT
TRBV28	TRBJ1-1	.	15	CASSLGRRLNTEAFF	TGTGCCAGCAGTTTGGGACGGCGCTTGAACACTGAAGCTTTCTTT
TRBV29-1	TRBJ1-1	TRBD1	13	CSVYSGQVTEAFF	TGCAGCGTTTACTCGGGACAGGTCACTGAAGCTTTCTTT
TRBV3-1	TRBJ2-5	.	14	CASSQDRPPRTQYF	TGTGCCAGCAGCCAAGATCGGCCCCCGCGGACCCAGTACTTC
TRBV18	TRBJ1-6	.	13	CASLGVLNSPLHF	TGTGCCAGTTTAGGGGTACTTAATTCACCCCTCCACTTT
TRBV6-6	TRBJ2-7	TRBD2	16	CASSYSNSGRLNSEYF	TGTGCCAGCAGTTACTCGAATAGCGGGAGGTTAAACTCGGAGTACTTC
TRBV20-1	TRBJ1-5	.	14	CSARTPGGAQPQHF	TGCAGTGCGCGAACCCCGGGCGGGGCCCAGCCCCAGCATTTT